Listed below are T cell receptor beta chains from one sample, sequenced in a study of blood T cell repertoires in COVID-19. Here immunoSEQ multiplex PCR was the method, and the copy in TCRdb shows in-frame clones only, minus some. This table has about 150,000 clones, approximately 88% appearing once. The sequenced sample was peripheral blood. The receptor set was obtained from a man in his 60s with acute or convalescent COVID-19. Both conserved end residues are part of each CDR3. Each record gives: V gene, J gene, clone size, CDR3 protein. The size field is filled for only some rows; it gives once, few, many or a size class.

v_call: TRBV20-1; j_call: TRBJ1-5; clone_size: NA; cdr3_aa: CSASRPMWTGENQPQHF
v_call: TRBV12-5; j_call: TRBJ2-7; clone_size: once; cdr3_aa: CASGSWDSHGEQYF
v_call: TRBV2; j_call: TRBJ1-5; clone_size: NA; cdr3_aa: CASSERTSSNQPQHF
v_call: TRBV3-1/TRBV3-2; j_call: TRBJ2-7; clone_size: NA; cdr3_aa: CASSQGLLAGGPTYEQYF
v_call: TRBV20-1; j_call: TRBJ1-2; clone_size: NA; cdr3_aa: CSASGDRAYGYTF
v_call: TRBV30; j_call: TRBJ2-1; clone_size: NA; cdr3_aa: CAWSNGRGDEQFF
v_call: TRBV2; j_call: TRBJ1-2; clone_size: NA; cdr3_aa: CASSGYGSSYSTF
v_call: TRBV29-1; j_call: TRBJ1-1; clone_size: NA; cdr3_aa: CSVIFRVGLNTEAFF
v_call: TRBV7-9; j_call: TRBJ2-4; clone_size: NA; cdr3_aa: CASSVGPGDGKNIQYF
v_call: TRBV4-3; j_call: TRBJ2-3; clone_size: NA; cdr3_aa: CASSQDEGGLTDTQYF
v_call: TRBV7-9; j_call: TRBJ1-2; clone_size: NA; cdr3_aa: CASSSDYGYTF
v_call: TRBV5-1; j_call: TRBJ2-5; clone_size: NA; cdr3_aa: CASSSRAGAGETQYF
v_call: TRBV6-5; j_call: TRBJ1-5; clone_size: NA; cdr3_aa: CASRRQKYSNQPQHF
v_call: TRBV5-1; j_call: TRBJ1-4; clone_size: NA; cdr3_aa: CASSRSGTEDEKLFF
v_call: TRBV5-6; j_call: TRBJ1-2; clone_size: NA; cdr3_aa: CASSLLTLANYGYTF
v_call: TRBV11-2; j_call: TRBJ2-3; clone_size: NA; cdr3_aa: CASTPRATDTQYF
v_call: TRBV19; j_call: TRBJ1-3; clone_size: few; cdr3_aa: CASSILSGYSGNTIYF
v_call: TRBV7-9; j_call: TRBJ2-3; clone_size: NA; cdr3_aa: CASSSLLAGDTTDTQYF
v_call: TRBV11-3; j_call: TRBJ2-1; clone_size: NA; cdr3_aa: CASSYRDRSYNEQFF
v_call: TRBV2; j_call: TRBJ2-3; clone_size: once; cdr3_aa: CASSAQGGGDTQYF
v_call: TRBV9; j_call: TRBJ2-3; clone_size: NA; cdr3_aa: CASRAAAGYTDTQYF
v_call: TRBV2; j_call: TRBJ2-7; clone_size: few; cdr3_aa: CASSERDRGFLGPYEQYF
v_call: TRBV30; j_call: TRBJ1-6; clone_size: few; cdr3_aa: CAWSVQGPPLHF
v_call: TRBV5-6; j_call: TRBJ1-4; clone_size: NA; cdr3_aa: CASSATGSSEKLFF
v_call: TRBV7-2; j_call: TRBJ2-7; clone_size: NA; cdr3_aa: CASSLALAGGLYEQYF
v_call: TRBV21-1; j_call: TRBJ1-2; clone_size: NA; cdr3_aa: CASSKCGGLINYGYTF
v_call: TRBV7-3; j_call: TRBJ2-3; clone_size: NA; cdr3_aa: CASSRRDGTDTQYF